This T cell receptor beta chain was retrieved from a study of cytomegalovirus exposure and HLA in healthy donors. The PCR employed 60 Vbeta primers together with 13 Jbeta primers. The assay was immunoSEQ multiplex PCR, and TCRdb's table has in-frame clones only and misses some. The sample table includes 200,000 to 250,000 clones. The CDR3 runs to 16 residues. Germline V lookup: CDR1 SNHLY, CDR2 FYNNEI. J lost 9 bases, V lost 5 bases, and 10 bases had no gene match. The rearrangement joins TRBV2 to TRBJ2-1; 13 bases fit TRBD2. This receptor was taken from a woman in her thirties in good health and CMV-seropositive. Sequencing was performed on PBMCs. The CDR3 nucleotides read TGTGCCAGCAGTCGCCAGGGACTAGCGGGATTGGGTGAGCAGTTCTTC. Protein product: CASSRQGLAGLGEQFF.